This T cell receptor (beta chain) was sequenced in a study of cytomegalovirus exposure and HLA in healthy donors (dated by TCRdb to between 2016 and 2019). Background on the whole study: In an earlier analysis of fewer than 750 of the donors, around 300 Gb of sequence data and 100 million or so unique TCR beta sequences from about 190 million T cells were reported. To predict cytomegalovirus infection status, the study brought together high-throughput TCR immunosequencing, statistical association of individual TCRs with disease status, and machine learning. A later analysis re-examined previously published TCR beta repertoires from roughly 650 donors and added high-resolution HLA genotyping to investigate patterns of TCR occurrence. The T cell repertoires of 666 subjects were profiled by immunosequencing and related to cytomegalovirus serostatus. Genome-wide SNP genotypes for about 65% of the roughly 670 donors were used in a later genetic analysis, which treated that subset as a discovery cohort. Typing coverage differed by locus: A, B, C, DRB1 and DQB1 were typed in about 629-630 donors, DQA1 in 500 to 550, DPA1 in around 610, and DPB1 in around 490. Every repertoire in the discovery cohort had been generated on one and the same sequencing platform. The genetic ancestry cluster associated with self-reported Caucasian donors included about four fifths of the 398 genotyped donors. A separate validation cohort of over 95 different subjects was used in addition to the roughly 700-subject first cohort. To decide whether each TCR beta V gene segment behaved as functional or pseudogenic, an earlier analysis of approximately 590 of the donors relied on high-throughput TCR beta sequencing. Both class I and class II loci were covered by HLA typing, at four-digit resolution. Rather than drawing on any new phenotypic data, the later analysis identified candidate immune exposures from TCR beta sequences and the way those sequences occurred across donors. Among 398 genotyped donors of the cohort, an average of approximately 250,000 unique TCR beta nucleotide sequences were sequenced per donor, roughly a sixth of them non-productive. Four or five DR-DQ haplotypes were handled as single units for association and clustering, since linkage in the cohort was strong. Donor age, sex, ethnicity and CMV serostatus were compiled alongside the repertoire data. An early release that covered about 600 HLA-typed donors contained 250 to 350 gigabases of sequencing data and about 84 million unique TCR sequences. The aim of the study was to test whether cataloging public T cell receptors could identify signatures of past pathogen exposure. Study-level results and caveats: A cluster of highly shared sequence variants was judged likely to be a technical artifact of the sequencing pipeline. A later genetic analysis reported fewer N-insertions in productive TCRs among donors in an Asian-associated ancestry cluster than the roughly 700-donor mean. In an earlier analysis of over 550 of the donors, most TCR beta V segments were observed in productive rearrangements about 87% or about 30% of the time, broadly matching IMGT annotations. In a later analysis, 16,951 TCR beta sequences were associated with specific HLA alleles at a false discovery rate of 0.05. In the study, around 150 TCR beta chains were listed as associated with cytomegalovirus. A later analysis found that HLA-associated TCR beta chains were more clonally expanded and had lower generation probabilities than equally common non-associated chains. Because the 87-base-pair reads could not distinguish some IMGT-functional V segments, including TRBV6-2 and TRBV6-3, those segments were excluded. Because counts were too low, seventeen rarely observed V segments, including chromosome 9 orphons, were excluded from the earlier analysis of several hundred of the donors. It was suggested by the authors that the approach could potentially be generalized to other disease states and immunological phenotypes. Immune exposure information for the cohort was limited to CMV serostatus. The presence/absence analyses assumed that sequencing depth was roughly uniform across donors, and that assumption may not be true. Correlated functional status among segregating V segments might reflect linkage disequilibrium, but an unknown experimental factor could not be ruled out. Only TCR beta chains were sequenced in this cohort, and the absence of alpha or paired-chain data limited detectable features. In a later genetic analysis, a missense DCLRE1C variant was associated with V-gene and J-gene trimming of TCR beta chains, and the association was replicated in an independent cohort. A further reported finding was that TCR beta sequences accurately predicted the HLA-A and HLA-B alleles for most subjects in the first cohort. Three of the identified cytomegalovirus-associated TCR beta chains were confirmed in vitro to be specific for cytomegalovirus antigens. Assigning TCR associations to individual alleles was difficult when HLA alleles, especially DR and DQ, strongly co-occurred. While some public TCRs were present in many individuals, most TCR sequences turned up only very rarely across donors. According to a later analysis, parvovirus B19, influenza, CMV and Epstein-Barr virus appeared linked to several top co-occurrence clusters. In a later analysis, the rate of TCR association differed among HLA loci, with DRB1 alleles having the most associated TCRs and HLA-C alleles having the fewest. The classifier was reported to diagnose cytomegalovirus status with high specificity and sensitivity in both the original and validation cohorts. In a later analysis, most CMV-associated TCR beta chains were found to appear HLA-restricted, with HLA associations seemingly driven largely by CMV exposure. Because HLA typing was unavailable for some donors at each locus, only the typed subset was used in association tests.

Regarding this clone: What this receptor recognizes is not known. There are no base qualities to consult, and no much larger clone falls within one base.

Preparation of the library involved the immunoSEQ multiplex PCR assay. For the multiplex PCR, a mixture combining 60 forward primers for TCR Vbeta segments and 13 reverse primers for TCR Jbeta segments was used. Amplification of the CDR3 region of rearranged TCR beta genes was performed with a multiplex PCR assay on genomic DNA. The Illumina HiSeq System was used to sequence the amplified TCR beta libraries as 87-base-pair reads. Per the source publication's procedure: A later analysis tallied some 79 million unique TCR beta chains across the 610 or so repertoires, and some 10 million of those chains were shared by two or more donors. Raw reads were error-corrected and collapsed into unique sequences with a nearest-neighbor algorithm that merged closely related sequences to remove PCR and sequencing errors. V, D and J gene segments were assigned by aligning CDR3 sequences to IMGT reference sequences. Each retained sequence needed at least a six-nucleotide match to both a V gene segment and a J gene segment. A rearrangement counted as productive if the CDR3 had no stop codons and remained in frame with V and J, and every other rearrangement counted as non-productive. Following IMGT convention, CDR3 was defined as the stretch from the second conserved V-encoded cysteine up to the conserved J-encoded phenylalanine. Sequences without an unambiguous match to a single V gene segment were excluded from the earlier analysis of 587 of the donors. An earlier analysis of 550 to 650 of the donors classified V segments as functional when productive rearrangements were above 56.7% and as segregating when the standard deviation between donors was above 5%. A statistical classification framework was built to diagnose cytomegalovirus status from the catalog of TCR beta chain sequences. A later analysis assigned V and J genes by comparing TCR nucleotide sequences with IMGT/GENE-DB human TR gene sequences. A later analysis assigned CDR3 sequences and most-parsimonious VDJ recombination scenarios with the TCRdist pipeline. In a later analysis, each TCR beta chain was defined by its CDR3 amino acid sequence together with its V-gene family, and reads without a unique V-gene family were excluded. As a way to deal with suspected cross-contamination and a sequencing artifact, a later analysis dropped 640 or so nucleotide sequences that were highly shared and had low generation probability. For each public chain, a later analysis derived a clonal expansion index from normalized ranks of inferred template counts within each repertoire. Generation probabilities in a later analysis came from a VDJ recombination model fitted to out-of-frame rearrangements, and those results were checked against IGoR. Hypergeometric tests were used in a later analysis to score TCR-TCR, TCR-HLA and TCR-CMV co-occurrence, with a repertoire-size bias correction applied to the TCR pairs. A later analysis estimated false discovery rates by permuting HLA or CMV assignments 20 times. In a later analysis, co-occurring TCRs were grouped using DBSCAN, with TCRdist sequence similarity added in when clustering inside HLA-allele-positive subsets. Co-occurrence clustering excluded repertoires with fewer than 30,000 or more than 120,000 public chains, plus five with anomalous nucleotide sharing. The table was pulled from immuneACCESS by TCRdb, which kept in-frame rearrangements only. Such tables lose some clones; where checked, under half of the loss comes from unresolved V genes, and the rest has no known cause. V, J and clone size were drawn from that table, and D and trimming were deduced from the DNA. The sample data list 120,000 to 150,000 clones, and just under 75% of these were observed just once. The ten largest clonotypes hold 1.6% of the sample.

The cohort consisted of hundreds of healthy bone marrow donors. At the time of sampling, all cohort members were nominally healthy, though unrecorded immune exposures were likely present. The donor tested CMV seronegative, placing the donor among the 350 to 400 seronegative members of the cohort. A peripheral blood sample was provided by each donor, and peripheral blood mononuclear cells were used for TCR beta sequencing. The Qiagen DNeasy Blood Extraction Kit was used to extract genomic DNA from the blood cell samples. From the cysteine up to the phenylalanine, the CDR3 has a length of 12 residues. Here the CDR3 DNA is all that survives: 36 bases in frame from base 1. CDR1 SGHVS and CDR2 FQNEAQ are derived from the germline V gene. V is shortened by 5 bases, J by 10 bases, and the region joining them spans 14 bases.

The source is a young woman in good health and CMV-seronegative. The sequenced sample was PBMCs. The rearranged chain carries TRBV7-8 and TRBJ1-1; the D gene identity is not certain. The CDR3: CASSEDYSRAFF. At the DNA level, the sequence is TGTGCCAGCAGCGAGGATTATAGCCGAGCTTTCTTT.